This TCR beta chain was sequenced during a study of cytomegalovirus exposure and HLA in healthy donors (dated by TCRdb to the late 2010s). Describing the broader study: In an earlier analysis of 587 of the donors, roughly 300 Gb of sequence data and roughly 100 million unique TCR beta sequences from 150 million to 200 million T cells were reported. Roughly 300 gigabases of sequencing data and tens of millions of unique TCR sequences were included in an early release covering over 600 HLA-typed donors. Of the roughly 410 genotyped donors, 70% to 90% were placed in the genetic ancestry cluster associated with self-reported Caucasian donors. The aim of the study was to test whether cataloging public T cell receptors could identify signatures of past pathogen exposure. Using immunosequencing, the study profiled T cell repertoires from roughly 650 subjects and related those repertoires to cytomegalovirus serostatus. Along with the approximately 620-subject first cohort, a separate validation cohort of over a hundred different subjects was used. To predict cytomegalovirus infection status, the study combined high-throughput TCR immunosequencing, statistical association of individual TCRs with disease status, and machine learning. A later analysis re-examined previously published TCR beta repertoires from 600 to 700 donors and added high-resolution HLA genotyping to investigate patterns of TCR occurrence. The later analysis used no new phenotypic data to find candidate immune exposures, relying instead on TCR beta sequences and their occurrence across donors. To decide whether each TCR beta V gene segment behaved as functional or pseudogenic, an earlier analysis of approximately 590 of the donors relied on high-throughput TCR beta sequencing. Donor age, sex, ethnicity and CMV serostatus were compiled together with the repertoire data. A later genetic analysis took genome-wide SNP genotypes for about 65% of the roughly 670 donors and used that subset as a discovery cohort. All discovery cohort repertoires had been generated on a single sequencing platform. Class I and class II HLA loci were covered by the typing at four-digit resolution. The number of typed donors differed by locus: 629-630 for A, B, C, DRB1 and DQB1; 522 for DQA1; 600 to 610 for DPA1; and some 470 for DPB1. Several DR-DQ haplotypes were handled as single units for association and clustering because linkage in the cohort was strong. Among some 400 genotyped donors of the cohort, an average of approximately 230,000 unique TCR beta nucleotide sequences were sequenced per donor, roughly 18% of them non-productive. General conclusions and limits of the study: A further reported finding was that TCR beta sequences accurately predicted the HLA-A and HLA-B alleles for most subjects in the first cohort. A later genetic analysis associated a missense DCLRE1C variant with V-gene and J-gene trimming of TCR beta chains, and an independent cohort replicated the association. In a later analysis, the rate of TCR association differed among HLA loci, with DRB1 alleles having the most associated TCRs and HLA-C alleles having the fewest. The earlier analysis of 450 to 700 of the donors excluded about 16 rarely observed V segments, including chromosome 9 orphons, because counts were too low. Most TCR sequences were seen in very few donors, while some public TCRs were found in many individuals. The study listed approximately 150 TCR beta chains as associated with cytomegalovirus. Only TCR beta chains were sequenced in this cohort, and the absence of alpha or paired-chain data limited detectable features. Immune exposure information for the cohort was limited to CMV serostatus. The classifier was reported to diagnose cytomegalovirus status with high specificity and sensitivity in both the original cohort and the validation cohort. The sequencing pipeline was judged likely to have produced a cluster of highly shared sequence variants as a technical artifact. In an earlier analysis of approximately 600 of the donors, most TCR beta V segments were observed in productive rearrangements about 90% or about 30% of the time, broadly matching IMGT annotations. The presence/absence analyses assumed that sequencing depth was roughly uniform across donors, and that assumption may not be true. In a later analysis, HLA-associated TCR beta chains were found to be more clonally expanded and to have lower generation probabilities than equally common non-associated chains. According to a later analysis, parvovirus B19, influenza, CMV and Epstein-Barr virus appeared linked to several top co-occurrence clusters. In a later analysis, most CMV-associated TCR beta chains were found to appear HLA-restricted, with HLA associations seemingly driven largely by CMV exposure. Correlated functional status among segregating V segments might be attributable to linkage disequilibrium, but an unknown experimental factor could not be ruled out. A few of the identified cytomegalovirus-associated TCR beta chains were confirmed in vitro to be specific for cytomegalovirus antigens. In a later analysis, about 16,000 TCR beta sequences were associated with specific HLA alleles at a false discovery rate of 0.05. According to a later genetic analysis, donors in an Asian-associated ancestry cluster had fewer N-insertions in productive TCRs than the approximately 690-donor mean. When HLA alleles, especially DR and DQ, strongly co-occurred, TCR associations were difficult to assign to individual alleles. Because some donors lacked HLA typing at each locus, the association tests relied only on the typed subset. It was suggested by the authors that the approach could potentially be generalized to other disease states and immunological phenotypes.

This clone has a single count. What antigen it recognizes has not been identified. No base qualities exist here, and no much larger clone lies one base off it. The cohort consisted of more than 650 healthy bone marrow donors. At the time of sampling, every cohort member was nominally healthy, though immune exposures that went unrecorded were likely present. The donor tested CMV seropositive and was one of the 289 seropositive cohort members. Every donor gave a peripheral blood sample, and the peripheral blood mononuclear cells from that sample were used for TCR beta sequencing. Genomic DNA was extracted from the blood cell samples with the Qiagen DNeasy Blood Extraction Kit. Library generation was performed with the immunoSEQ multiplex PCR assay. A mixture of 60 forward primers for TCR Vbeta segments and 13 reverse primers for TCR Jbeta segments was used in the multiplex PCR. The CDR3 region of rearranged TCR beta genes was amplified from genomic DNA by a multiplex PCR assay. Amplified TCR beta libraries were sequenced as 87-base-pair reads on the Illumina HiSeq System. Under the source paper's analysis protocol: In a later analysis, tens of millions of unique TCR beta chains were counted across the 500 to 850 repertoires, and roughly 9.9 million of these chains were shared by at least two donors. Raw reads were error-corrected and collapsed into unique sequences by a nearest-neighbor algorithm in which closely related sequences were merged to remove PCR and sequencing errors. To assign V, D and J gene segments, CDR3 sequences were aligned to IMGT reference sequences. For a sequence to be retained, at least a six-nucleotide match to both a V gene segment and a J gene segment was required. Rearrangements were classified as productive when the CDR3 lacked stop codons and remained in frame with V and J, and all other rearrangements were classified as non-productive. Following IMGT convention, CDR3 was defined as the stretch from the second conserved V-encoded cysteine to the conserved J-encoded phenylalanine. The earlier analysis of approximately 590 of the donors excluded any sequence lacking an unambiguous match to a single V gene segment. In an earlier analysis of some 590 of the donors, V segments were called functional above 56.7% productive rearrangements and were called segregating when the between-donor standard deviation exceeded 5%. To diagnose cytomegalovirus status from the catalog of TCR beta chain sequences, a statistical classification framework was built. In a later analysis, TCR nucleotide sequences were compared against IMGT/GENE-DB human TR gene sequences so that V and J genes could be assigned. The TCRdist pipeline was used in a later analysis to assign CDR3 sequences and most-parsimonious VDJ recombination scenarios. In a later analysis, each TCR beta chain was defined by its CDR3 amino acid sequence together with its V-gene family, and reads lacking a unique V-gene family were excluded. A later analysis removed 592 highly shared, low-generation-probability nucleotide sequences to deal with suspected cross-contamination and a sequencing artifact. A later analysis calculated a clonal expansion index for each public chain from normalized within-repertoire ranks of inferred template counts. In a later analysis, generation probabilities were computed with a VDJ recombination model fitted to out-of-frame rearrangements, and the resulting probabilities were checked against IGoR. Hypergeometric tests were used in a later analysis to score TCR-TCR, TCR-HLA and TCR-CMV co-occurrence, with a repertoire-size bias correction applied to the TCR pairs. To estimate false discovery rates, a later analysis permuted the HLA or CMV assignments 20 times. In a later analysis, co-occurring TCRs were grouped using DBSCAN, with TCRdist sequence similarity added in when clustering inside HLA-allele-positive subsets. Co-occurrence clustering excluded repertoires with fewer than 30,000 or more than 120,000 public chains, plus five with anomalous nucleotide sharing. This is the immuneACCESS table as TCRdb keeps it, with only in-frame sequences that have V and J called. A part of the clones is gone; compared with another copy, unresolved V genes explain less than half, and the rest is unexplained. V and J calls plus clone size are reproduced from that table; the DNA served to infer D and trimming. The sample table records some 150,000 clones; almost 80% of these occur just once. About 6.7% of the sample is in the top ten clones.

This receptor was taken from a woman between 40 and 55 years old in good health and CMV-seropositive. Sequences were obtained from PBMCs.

The CDR3 corresponds to CARSSVGDSEAFF. The nucleotide sequence reads TGTGCCAGAAGCTCGGTGGGGGACTCTGAAGCTTTCTTT. Here the chain combines TRBV5-3 and TRBJ1-1, with a weak D call of TRBD1 (5 bases match). TRBV5-3 is marked as an open reading frame, function uncertain. Deletion took 3 bases off V and 6 bases off J, with a span of 12 bases between the germline ends. The CDR3 runs 13 amino acids, cysteine and phenylalanine included. Only the CDR3 DNA is retained, 39 bases long and in frame from the first base.